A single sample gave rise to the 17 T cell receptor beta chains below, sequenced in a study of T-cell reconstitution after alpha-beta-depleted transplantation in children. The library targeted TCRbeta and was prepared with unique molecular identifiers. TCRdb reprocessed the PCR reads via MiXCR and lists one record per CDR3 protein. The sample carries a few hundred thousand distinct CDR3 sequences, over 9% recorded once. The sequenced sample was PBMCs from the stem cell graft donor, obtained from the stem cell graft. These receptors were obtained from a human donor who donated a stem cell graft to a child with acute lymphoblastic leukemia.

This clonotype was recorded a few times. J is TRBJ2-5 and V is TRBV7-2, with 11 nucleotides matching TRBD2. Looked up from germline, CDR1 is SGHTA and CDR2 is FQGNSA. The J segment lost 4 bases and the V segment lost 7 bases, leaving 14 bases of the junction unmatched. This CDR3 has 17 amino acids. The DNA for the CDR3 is TGTGCCAGCATCCCTCGCCGGATAGCGGGAGGGCGAGAGACCCAGTACTTC. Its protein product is CASIPRRIAGGRETQYF.

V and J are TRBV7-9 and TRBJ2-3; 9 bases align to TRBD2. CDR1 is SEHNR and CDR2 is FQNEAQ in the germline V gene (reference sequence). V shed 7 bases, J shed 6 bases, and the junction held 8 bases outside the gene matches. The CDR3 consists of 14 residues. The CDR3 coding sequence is TGTGCCAGCACCCCTAGCGGGGTCGGGGATACGCAGTATTTT. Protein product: CASTPSGVGDTQYF.

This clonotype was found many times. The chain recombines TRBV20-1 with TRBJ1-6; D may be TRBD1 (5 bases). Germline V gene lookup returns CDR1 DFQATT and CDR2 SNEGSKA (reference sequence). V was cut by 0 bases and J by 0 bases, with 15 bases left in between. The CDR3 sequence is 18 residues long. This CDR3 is CSARDSGKWASYNSPLHF. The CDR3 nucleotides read TGCAGTGCTAGAGATTCAGGGAAGTGGGCCTCCTATAATTCACCCCTCCACTTT.

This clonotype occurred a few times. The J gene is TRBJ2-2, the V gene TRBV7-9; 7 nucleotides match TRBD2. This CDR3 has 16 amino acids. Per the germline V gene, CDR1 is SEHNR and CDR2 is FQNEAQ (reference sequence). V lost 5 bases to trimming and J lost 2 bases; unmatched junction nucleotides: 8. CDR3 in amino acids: CASSPGLEINTGELFF. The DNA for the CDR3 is TGTGCCAGCAGCCCCGGACTAGAGATAAACACCGGGGAGCTGTTTTTT.

CDR3 sequence: CASSVTSGELFF. DNA of the CDR3: TGTGCCAGCAGCGTTACCTCCGGGGAGCTGTTTTTT. This rearrangement joins TRBV12-3 or TRBV12-4 to TRBJ2-2; D is unresolved. The CDR3 is made up of 12 amino acids. V lost 6 bases and J lost 6, with 8 bases in between.

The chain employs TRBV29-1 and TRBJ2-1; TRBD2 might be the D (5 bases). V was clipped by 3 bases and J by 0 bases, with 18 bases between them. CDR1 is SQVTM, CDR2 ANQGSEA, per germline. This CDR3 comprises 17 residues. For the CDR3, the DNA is TGCAGCGTTGAGGGTGTGAGCGGACCGAGCTCCTACAATGAGCAGTTCTTC. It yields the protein CSVEGVSGPSSYNEQFF.

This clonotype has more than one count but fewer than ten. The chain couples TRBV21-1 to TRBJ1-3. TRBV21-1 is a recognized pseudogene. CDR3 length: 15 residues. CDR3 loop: CASSDRANSGNTIYF. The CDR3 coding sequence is TGTGCCAGCAGCGATAGGGCCAACTCTGGAAACACCATATATTTT.

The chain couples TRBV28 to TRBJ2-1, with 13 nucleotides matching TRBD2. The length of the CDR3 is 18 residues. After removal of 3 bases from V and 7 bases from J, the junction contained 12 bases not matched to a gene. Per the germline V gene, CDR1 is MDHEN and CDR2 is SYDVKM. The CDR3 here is CASSFLGLAGVSGNEQFF. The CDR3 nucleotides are TGTGCCAGCAGTTTCCTAGGACTAGCGGGAGTAAGCGGAAATGAGCAGTTCTTC. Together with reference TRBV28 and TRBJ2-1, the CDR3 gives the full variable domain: DVKVTQSSRYLVKRTGEKVFLECVQDMDHENMFWYRQDPGLGLRLIYFSYDVKMKEKGDIPEGYSVSREKKERFSLILESASTNQTSMYLCASSFLGLAGVSGNEQFFGPGTRLTVL.

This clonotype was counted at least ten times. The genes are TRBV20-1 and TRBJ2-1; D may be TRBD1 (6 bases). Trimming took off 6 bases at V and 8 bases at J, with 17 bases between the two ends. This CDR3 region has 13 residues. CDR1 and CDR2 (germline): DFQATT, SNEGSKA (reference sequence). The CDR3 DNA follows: TGCAGTGCCCCGAGGGCAGGGGTATATGAGCAGTTCTTC. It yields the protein CSAPRAGVYEQFF.

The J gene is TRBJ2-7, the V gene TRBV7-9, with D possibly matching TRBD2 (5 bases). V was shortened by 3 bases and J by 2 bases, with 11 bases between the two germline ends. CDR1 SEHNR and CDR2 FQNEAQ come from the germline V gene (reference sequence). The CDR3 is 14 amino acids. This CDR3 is CASSFGETPYEQYF. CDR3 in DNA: TGTGCCAGCAGCTTCGGGGAGACTCCCTACGAGCAGTACTTC.

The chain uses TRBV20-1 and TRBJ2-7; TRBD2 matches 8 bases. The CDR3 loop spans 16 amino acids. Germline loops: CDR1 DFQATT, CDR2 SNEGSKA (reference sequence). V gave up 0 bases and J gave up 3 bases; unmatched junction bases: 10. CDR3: CSARERAGARLYEQYF. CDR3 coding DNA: TGCAGTGCTAGAGAAAGAGCGGGAGCTAGGCTCTACGAGCAGTACTTC.

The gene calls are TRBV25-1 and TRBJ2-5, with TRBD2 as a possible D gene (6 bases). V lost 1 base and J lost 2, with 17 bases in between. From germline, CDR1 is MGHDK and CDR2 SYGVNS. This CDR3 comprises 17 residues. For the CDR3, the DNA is TGTGCCAGCAGTGAATGGGCTAGCGAGCTTTGGCAAGAGACCCAGTACTTC. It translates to CASSEWASELWQETQYF. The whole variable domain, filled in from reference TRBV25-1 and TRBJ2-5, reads EADIYQTPRYLVIGTGKKITLECSQTMGHDKMYWYQQDPGMELHLIHYSYGVNSTEKGDLSSESTVSRIRTEHFPLTLESARPSHTSQYLCASSEWASELWQETQYFGPGTRLLVL.

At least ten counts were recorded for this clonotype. This chain's CDR3 is CASSLRRESTDTQYF. The CDR3 bases are TGTGCCAGCAGCTTAAGGCGGGAGAGCACAGATACGCAGTATTTT. This chain connects TRBV7-9 to TRBJ2-3; TRBD2 matches at 7 bases. This CDR3 has 15 residues. V trimming: 2 bases; J trimming: 0 bases; junction bases outside the gene matches: 2. Germline assignment: CDR1 SEHNR and CDR2 FQNEAQ (reference sequence).

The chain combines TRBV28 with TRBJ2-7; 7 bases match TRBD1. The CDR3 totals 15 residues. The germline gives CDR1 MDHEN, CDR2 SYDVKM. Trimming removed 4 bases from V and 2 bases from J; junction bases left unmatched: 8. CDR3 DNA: TGTGCCAGCAGTTCCCGGACAGGTGGGACCTACGAGCAGTACTTC. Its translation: CASSSRTGGTYEQYF.

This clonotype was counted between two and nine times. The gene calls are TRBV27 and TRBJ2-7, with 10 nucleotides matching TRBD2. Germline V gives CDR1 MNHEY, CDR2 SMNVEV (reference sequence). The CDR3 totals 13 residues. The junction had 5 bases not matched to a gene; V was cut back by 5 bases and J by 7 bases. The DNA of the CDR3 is TGTGCCAGCAGTACCCTAGCGGGAGATGAGCAGTACTTC. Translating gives CASSTLAGDEQYF.

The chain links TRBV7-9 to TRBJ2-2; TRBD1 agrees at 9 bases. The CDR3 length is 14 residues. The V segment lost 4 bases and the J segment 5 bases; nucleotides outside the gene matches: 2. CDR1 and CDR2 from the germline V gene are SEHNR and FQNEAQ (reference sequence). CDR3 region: CASSWGQGTGELFF. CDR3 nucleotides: TGTGCCAGCAGCTGGGGACAGGGAACCGGGGAGCTGTTTTTT.

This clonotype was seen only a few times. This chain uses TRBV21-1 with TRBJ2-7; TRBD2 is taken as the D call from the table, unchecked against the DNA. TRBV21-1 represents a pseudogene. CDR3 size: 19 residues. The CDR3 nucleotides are TGTGCCAGCAGCAAATGGAAAGATGGACTAGCGGGAGACACCTACGAGCAGTACTTC. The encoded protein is CASSKWKDGLAGDTYEQYF.